The 13 T cell receptor beta chains presented below share a single source sample, sequenced in a study of cytomegalovirus exposure and HLA in healthy donors. With 60 Vbeta and 13 Jbeta primers, the PCR was carried out. Libraries were prepared by immunoSEQ multiplex PCR; TCRdb keeps only in-frame clonotypes and omits some of them. Here the sample spans roughly 110,000 clones, roughly 77% being singletons. Sequences were obtained from PBMCs. The receptors here all came from a man in his forties in good health and CMV-seronegative.

The V and J genes are TRBV5-4 and TRBJ1-2, with 7 bases matching TRBD1. Trimming cost V 0 bases and J 1 base; bases outside gene matches: 3. Germline V CDR1 and CDR2: SGHNT, YYREEE (reference sequence). The length of the CDR3 is 15 residues. CDR3 in DNA: TGTGCCAGCAGCTTGGGAGGGGGCGGTAACTATGGCTACACCTTC. Encoded protein: CASSLGGGGNYGYTF.

V and J are TRBV28 and TRBJ1-1, with 8 nucleotides matching TRBD1. The CDR3 runs to 19 residues. J was trimmed by 1 base and V by 10 bases; bases with no gene match: 23. Germline-derived CDR1 and CDR2 are MDHEN and SYDVKM. In DNA form, the CDR3 reads TGTGCCACAATCCTCGGACAGGGAATGTGGCTGGTTTCGAACACTGAAGCTTTCTTT. Translation: CATILGQGMWLVSNTEAFF.

This chain uses TRBV27 with TRBJ2-7; D is possibly TRBD1 (5 bases). This CDR3 comprises 14 residues. Germline V gene lookup returns CDR1 MNHEY and CDR2 SMNVEV (reference sequence). Deletions cut 0 bases from V and 2 bases from J, with 8 bases between. CDR3 DNA sequence: TGTGCCAGCAGTTTATCGAAGGACACCTACGAGCAGTACTTC. Its translation is CASSLSKDTYEQYF.

This clone was counted a few times. The chain employs TRBV14 and TRBJ1-2, with D unclear. Germline CDR1 is SGHDN and CDR2 is FVKESK. V lost 0 bases and J lost 9, with 11 bases in between. CDR3 size: 13 residues. CDR3 sequence reads: CASSQDRRFRYTF. CDR3 DNA sequence: TGTGCCAGCAGCCAAGATCGGAGGTTCCGCTACACCTTC. The whole variable domain, remainder taken from reference TRBV14 and TRBJ1-2, is EAGVTQFPSHSVIEKGQTVTLRCDPISGHDNLYWYRRVMGKEIKFLLHFVKESKQDESGMPNNRFLAERTGGTYSTLKVQPAELEDSGVYFCASSQDRRFRYTFGSGTRLTVV.

This clone came up a few times. This chain uses TRBV6-1 with TRBJ2-3; 8 bases line up with TRBD2. This CDR3 has 14 residues. CDR1 is MNHNS, CDR2 SASEGT, per germline. Germline trimming cut 4 bases from V and 3 bases from J; bases unmatched to any gene: 3. The CDR3 DNA reads TGTGCCAGCAGTGTAGGACTAGCAACAGATACGCAGTATTTT. Translating gives CASSVGLATDTQYF.

The chain employs TRBV5-1 and TRBJ1-2; 10 bases are a match to TRBD1. The trim removed 2 bases at V and 5 bases at J, leaving 3 bases unmatched. The CDR3 contains 14 residues. CDR1 is SGHRS, CDR2 YFSETQ, per germline. CDR3 DNA: TGCGCCAGCAGCTTCGGGACAGGGGTATATGGCTACACCTTC. Amino acid sequence: CASSFGTGVYGYTF.

In its sample, this clone was seen once. The V gene is TRBV7-8, the J gene TRBJ1-1, with D unresolved. Trimming took 2 bases from V and 1 from J, leaving 11 bases between them. This CDR3 contains 15 residues. The germline V gene encodes CDR1 SGHVS and CDR2 FQNEAQ. The CDR3 DNA reads TGTGCCAGCAGCTTATACCGTTCGGGGAACACTGAAGCTTTCTTT. Protein product: CASSLYRSGNTEAFF.

The rearrangement joins TRBV18 to TRBJ2-2, with 10 bases identical to TRBD1. With V trimmed by 0 bases and J by 3 bases, 4 bases remained unmatched. Looked up from germline, CDR1 is KGHSH and CDR2 is LQKENI. The CDR3 spans 17 residues. DNA of the CDR3: TGTGCCAGCTCACCACCCGGACAGGGGGGTCACACCGGGGAGCTGTTTTTT. Encoded protein: CASSPPGQGGHTGELFF.

The V call is TRBV5-1, the J call TRBJ1-1; D is possibly TRBD1 (6 bases). The CDR3 runs 15 residues. Germline V lookup: CDR1 SGHRS, CDR2 YFSETQ. Deletions cut 3 bases from V and 0 bases from J, with 12 bases between. CDR3 residues: CASSSGGQLNTEAFF. The DNA of the CDR3 is TGCGCCAGCAGCTCTGGGGGACAATTGAACACTGAAGCTTTCTTT.

The V and J genes are TRBV2 and TRBJ2-2; 10 bases line up with TRBD1. Germline-derived CDR1 and CDR2 are SNHLY and FYNNEI. CDR3 length: 15 residues. V lost 7 bases and J lost 5; bases outside the gene matches: 7. In DNA, the CDR3 is TGTGCCAGCACTCGAGGGACAGGGGCGACCGGGGAGCTGTTTTTT. It specifies CASTRGTGATGELFF. Drawing the rest from reference TRBV2 and TRBJ2-2, the complete variable domain is EPEVTQTPSHQVTQMGQEVILRCVPISNHLYFYWYRQILGQKVEFLVSFYNNEISEKSEIFDDQFSVERPDGSNFTLKIRSTKLEDSAMYFCASTRGTGATGELFFGEGSRLTVL.

This chain links TRBV11-3 with TRBJ2-2; 7 positions match TRBD1. The CDR3 sequence is 14 residues long. The germline CDR1 and CDR2 sequences are SGHNT and YENEEA. With V trimmed by 5 bases and J by 5 bases, 5 bases remained unmatched. The CDR3 protein is CASSARDRTGELFF. The CDR3, as DNA: TGTGCCAGCAGCGCCCGGGACAGAACCGGGGAGCTGTTTTTT.

The chain employs TRBV5-4 and TRBJ1-2; D call uncertain. V gave up 0 bases and J gave up 7 bases, with 16 bases separating them. CDR1 SGHNT and CDR2 YYREEE come from the germline V gene (reference sequence). The CDR3 sequence is 15 residues long. CDR3 coding DNA: TGTGCCAGCAGCTTGGTTCAGACGGCCGCGGGTGGCTACACCTTC. This gives the protein CASSLVQTAAGGYTF.

The chain has TRBV6-5 and TRBJ2-7; 7 positions agree with TRBD1. In germline, CDR1 is MNHEY, CDR2 SVGAGI. The trim removed 5 bases at V and 0 bases at J, leaving 4 bases unmatched. The length of the CDR3 is 14 residues. In DNA, the CDR3 is TGTGCCAGCAGTAGGGGACAGCTCTCCTACGAGCAGTACTTC. As protein: CASSRGQLSYEQYF.